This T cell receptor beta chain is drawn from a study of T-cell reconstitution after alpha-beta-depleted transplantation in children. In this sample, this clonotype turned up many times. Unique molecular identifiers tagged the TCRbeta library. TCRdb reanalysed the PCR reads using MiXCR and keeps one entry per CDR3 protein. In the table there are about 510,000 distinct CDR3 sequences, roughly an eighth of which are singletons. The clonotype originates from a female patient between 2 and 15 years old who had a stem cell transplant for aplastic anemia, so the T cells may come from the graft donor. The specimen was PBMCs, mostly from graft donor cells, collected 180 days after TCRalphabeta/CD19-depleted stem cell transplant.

The chain's CDR3 is CASSRVWTGGRTGELFF. In nucleotides, the CDR3 is TGTGCCAGCAGCCGCGTGTGGACAGGGGGCCGGACCGGGGAGCTGTTTTTT. The chain uses TRBV7-9 and TRBJ2-2; TRBD1 matches 11 bases. The J segment lost 5 bases and the V segment lost 5 bases, leaving 10 bases of the junction unmatched. CDR1 is SEHNR, CDR2 FQNEAQ, per germline (reference sequence). The CDR3 covers 17 residues.